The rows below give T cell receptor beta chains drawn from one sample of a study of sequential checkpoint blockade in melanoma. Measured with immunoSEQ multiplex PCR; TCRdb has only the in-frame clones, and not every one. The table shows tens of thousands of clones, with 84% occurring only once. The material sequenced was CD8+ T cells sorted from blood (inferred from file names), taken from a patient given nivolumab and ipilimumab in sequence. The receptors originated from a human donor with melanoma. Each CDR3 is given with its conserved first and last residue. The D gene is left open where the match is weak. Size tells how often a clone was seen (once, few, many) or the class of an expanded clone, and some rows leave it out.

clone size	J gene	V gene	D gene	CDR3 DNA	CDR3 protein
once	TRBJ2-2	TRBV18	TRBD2	TGTGCCAGCTCACCGTCGACTAGCGGGAGCGCGTCCGGGGAGCTGTTTTTT	CASSPSTSGSASGELFF
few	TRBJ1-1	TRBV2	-	TGTGCCAGCAGTGAGGGAAGGGGCATGAACACTGAAGCTTTCTTT	CASSEGRGMNTEAFF
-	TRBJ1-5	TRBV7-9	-	TGTGCCAGCAGCTTAGGAAGAGGGTTCAATCAGCCCCAGCATTTT	CASSLGRGFNQPQHF
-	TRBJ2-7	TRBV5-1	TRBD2	TGCGCCAGCAGCTTTACTAGCGGGGGCGACGAGCAGTACTTC	CASSFTSGGDEQYF
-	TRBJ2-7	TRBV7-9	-	TGTGCCAGCAGCTTAGTGGCGGGTAACGAGCAGTACTTC	CASSLVAGNEQYF
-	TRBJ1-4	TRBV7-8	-	TGTGCCAGCAGCTTAGCGCACAAACGAAATGAAAAACTGTTTTTT	CASSLAHKRNEKLFF
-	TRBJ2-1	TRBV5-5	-	TGTGCCAGCAGCTCCCCCCAGGGGGGTAATGAGCAGTTCTTC	CASSSPQGGNEQFF
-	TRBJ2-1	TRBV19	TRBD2	TGTGCCAGTAGGAGCGGGAGGGCCACTGAGCAGTTCTTC	CASRSGRATEQFF
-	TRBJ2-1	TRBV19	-	TGTGCCAGTAGTCACCTCGGGATCAATGAGCAGTTCTTC	CASSHLGINEQFF
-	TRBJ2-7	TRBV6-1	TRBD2	TGTGCCAGCAGTGAAAGTCTGACTAGCGGGGGGTGGGGTTACGAGCAGTACTTC	CASSESLTSGGWGYEQYF
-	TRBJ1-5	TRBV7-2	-	TGTGCCAGCAGCTTAGGCAGGGCGAGTCAGCCCCAGCATTTT	CASSLGRASQPQHF
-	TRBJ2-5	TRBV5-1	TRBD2	TGCGCCAGCAGCGACCCGACTAGCGGGGGGGTGTACGCCCAAGAGACCCAGTACTTC	CASSDPTSGGVYAQETQYF
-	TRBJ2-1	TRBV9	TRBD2	TGTGCCAGCAGCCTGACTAGCGGAGCCAATGAGCAGTTCTTC	CASSLTSGANEQFF
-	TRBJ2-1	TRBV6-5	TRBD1	TGTGCCAGCAGTACCGACAGGGAAGTCAATGAGCAGTTCTTC	CASSTDREVNEQFF
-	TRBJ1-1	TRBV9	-	TGTGCCAGCAGCGGCCAGGGGAAGGACACTGAAGCTTTCTTT	CASSGQGKDTEAFF
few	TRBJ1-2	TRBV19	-	TGTGCCAGTAGCAACACAGGGATGGAAGGCTACACCTTC	CASSNTGMEGYTF
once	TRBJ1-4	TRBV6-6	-	TGTGCCAGCAGTTACTCGAGCGAGAGTAGCGAGGAAAAACTGTTTTTT	CASSYSSESSEEKLFF
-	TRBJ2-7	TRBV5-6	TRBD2	TGTGCCAGCAGCTTTAGCGGGAGGGACTCCTACGAGCAGTACTTC	CASSFSGRDSYEQYF
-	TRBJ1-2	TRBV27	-	TGTGCCAGCAGTTTAAAAGGACAAGGACAGGGCTACACCTTC	CASSLKGQGQGYTF
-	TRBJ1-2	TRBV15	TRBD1	TGTGCCACCAGAGACCCCGGACAGGGCCCCTATGGCTACACCTTC	CATRDPGQGPYGYTF
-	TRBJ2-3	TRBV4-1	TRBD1	TGCGCCAGCAGCCAAGAGCGAATACAGGGGTTAGGGGATACGCAGTATTTT	CASSQERIQGLGDTQYF
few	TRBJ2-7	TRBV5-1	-	TGCGCCAGCAGCTTGGATGGTTACTCCTACGAGCAGTACTTC	CASSLDGYSYEQYF
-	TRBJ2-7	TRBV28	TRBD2	TGTGCCAGCAGTGTCGAGCGGGAGATCTACGAGCAGTACTTC	CASSVEREIYEQYF
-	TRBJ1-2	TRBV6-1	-	TGTGCCACCACCTACCGACAGTCTCCAGACTATGGCTACACCTTC	CATTYRQSPDYGYTF
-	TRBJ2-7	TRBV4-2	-	TGTGCCAGCAGCCAAGTGCATGGACAGACCTACGAGCAGTACTTC	CASSQVHGQTYEQYF
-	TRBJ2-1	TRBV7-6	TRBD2	TGTGCCAGCAGCTACCAGCGGGAGGCCCGGAATGAGCAGTTCTTC	CASSYQREARNEQFF
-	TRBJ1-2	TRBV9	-	TGTGCCAGCAGCGTACAGGGCGACGGCTACACCTTC	CASSVQGDGYTF
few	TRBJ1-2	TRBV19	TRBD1	TGTGCCAGTAGTATACCAGGGGGCTGGTATGGCTACACCTTC	CASSIPGGWYGYTF
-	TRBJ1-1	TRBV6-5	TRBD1	TGTGCCAGCAGGGAGACGGACAGGCTGAACACTGAAGCTTTCTTT	CASRETDRLNTEAFF
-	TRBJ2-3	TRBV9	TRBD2	TGTGCCAGCAGCGTAGACAATTTGGGACTAGCGAGCCCCTTCACAGATACGCAGTATTTT	CASSVDNLGLASPFTDTQYF
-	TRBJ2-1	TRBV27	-	TGTGCCAGCGGAGGCAATGAGCAGTTCTTC	CASGGNEQFF
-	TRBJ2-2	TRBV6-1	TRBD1	TGTGCCAGCAGTGTTTGGACAGGGGGCGCGGGGACCGGGGAGCTGTTTTTT	CASSVWTGGAGTGELFF
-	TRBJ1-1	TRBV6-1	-	TGTGCCACCCAAGGGTGGGAGAACACTGAAACTTTCTTT	CATQGWENTETFF
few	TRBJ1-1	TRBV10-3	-	TGTGCCATCAGTGATATCCGACAGGACACTATGAACACTGAAGCTTTCTTT	CAISDIRQDTMNTEAFF
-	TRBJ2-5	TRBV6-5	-	TGTGCCAGCAGTTATTACGGACAGATGTCGGAGACCCAGTACTTC	CASSYYGQMSETQYF
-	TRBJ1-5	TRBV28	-	TGTGCCAGCAGTTCGTACCTATTAAAACAGGGTTATGGTCAGCCCCAGCATTTT	CASSSYLLKQGYGQPQHF
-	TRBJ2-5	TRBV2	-	TGTGCCAGCAGTGATTATCCAACAGGACCTTCGGCGGCCCAGTACTTC	CASSDYPTGPSAAQYF
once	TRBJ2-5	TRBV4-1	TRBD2	TGCGCCAGCAGCCTGACTAGCGGGAGAACGGAGACCCAGTACTTC	CASSLTSGRTETQYF
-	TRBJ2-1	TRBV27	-	TGTGCCAGCAGGAGGGGCGGGGGCCCTTACCAAACCTACAATGAGCAGTTCTTC	CASRRGGGPYQTYNEQFF
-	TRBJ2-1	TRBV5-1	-	TGCGCCAGCAGCTTGGGTCTAGCGAATGAGCAGTTCTTC	CASSLGLANEQFF
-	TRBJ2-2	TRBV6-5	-	TGTGCCATCAAGGATCGGGACTCAAAGGTTGAGGAGCTGTTTTTT	CAIKDRDSKVEELFF
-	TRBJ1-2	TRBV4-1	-	TGCGCCAGCAGCCAAGATCCCGGAGCCTATGGCTACACCTTC	CASSQDPGAYGYTF
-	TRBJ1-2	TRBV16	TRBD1	TGTGCCAGCAGCCCCTACAGCGTCGGGACAGGCGAATCGGGCTACACCTTC	CASSPYSVGTGESGYTF
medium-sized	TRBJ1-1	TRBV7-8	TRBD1	TGTGCCAGCAGCTTAGACACAGGGGCTGAAGCTTTCTTT	CASSLDTGAEAFF
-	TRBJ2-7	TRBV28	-	TGTGCCAGCAGTTTCCCCCCGGCAGGGGAACCCTACGAGCAGTACTTC	CASSFPPAGEPYEQYF
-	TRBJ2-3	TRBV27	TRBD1	TGTGCCAGCAGGCCTACAGGGGGGAGAGATACGCAGTATTTT	CASRPTGGRDTQYF
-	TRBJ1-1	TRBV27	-	TGTGCCAGCAGTTGGGGACAGAACACTGAAGCTTTCTTT	CASSWGQNTEAFF
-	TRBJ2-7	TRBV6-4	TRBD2	TGTGCCAGCAGTGCCTCCGGGACTAGCGGGACATACGAGCAGTACTTC	CASSASGTSGTYEQYF
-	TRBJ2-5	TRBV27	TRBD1	TGTGCCAGCAGACCGGACAGGGGTTTGGAGACCCAGTACTTC	CASRPDRGLETQYF
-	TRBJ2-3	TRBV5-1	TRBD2	TGCGCCAGCAGCGGAGGGACTAGCGAAACAGATACGCAGTATTTT	CASSGGTSETDTQYF
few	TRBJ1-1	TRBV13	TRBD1	TGCGCCAGCAGCCAAGCCCAACAGGGGAGCGGGTTTGAAGCTTTCTTT	CASSQAQQGSGFEAFF
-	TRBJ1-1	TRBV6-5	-	TGTGCCAGTCGTCGGGGGGGGGACACTGAAGCTTTCTTT	CASRRGGDTEAFF
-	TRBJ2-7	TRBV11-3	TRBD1	TGTGCCAGCAGCCCGGGACAGAACTACGAGCAGTACTTC	CASSPGQNYEQYF
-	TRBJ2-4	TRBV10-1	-	TGCGCCACCTTGACAAGGCCGAGGGAAAACATTCAGTACTTC	CATLTRPRENIQYF
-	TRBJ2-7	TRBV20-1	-	TGCAGTGCTAGGGAGCCATACGAGCAGTACTTC	CSAREPYEQYF
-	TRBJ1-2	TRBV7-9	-	TGTGCCAGCAGCGAAGGACAGTCTGCTCACTATGGCTACACCTTC	CASSEGQSAHYGYTF
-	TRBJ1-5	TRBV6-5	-	TGTGCCACTCAAGTACGGGGAGGCAATCAGCCCCAGCATTTT	CATQVRGGNQPQHF
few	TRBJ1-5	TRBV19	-	TGTGCCAGTAGCCTCCGGGTGAGCAATCAGCCCCAGCATTTT	CASSLRVSNQPQHF
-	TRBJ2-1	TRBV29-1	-	TGCAGCGACAGGAATGAGCAGTTCTTC	CSDRNEQFF
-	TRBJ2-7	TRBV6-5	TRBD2	TGTGCCAGCAGCCTCCCGGGACTAGCGTCCTACGCGCAGTACTTC	CASSLPGLASYAQYF